One and the same sample provided the 12 T cell receptor beta chains below, sequenced in a study of blood T cells in healthy people across ages. Then a second PCR, running about 6 to 11 cycles, was carried out with a sample-barcoded 5' primer and a J-beta primer mix. TCRdb reprocessed the 5' RACE reads via MiXCR and lists one record per CDR3 protein. The sample gives around 1,000,000 distinct CDR3 sequences, under 30% of which show up once; around 0.75% is in the top ten. The same specimen was also included in a second study, on T cells of mothers and their children.

Material: blood. Receptors originate from a girl under 10 years old in good health.

This clonotype turned up a few times. V gene TRBV20-1 combines with J gene TRBJ2-7; D uncertain. This CDR3 has 15 residues. Trimming took 3 bases from V and 0 from J, leaving 15 bases between them. In germline, CDR1 is DFQATT, CDR2 SNEGSKA (reference sequence). CDR3 nucleotide sequence: TGCAGTGCTAGCGGACGGCTGAAAGACTCCTACGAGCAGTACTTC. Protein: CSASGRLKDSYEQYF.

The V gene is TRBV21-1, the J gene TRBJ2-6. TRBV21-1 is reported as a pseudogene. The CDR3 consists of 17 residues. CDR3 nucleotides: TGTGCCAGCAGCAAAGATGGTGGCAGCTCTGGGGCCAACGTCCTGACTTTC. Amino acids: CASSKDGGSSGANVLTF.

The CDR3: CASSLDRVYYEQYF. DNA for the CDR3: TGTGCCAGCAGCTTAGATCGAGTTTACTACGAGCAGTACTTC. The V call is TRBV7-2, the J call TRBJ2-7; D gene ambiguous. The V end lost 1 base, the J end lost 3 bases, and 10 bases lay between the germline ends. The germline V gene encodes CDR1 SGHTA and CDR2 FQGNSA. The length of the CDR3 is 14 residues.

The genes are TRBV6-5 and TRBJ2-3; 8 nucleotides align to TRBD2. This CDR3 comprises 14 residues. J was trimmed by 1 base and V by 7 bases; bases with no gene match: 4. Germline V gene sequence: CDR1 MNHEY, CDR2 SVGAGI. The CDR3 loop reads CASNLAGRTDTQYF. The CDR3 region has the DNA TGTGCCAGCAACTTAGCGGGGCGCACAGATACGCAGTATTTT.

The chain is built from TRBV7-2 and TRBJ2-7; D not certain. The germline CDR1 and CDR2 sequences are SGHTA and FQGNSA. Trimming pared 1 base from V and 2 bases from J, leaving 9 bases between. CDR3 length: 14 amino acids. In nucleotides, the CDR3 is TGTGCCAGCAGCTTAGGGTACGGAGCCTACGAGCAGTACTTC. The encoded protein is CASSLGYGAYEQYF.

This clonotype was observed a handful of times. V usage is TRBV5-1 and J usage is TRBJ2-5; TRBD1 or TRBD2 may be the D gene (5 bases each). Trimming removed 1 base from V and 11 bases from J, with 24 bases in between. CDR3 length equals 16 residues. CDR1 is SGHRS and CDR2 is YFSETQ in the germline V gene. The CDR3 region is CASSLSRDPLVRQQYF. DNA for the CDR3: TGCGCCAGCAGCTTGTCCCGGGACCCCCTTGTGCGCCAGCAGTACTTC.

The chain recombines TRBV5-6 with TRBJ1-1; tentatively, D is TRBD1 (5 bases). In germline, CDR1 is SGHDT, CDR2 YYEEEE. The CDR3 is made up of 14 amino acids. The V and J ends lost 7 bases and 0 bases respectively, with 13 bases between them. CDR3 sequence: CASHTRQLNTEAFF. In DNA, the CDR3 is TGTGCCAGCCATACGAGACAGCTGAACACTGAAGCTTTCTTT.

This chain connects TRBV28 to TRBJ2-3; D might be TRBD2 (5 bases). Deletions cut 6 bases from V and 5 bases from J, with 15 bases between. The CDR3 runs to 14 residues. Germline V gene sequence: CDR1 MDHEN, CDR2 SYDVKM. The CDR3 reads CASSSDWSEDTQYF. The CDR3 DNA is TGTGCCAGCAGCTCGGACTGGTCCGAAGATACGCAGTATTTT.

This chain uses TRBV24-1 with TRBJ2-4, with 10 bases matching TRBD1. The V gene end was trimmed by 0 bases and the J gene end by 7 bases; junction bases not matched to a gene: 5. Germline-derived CDR1 and CDR2 are KGHDR and SFDVKD. This CDR3 is built from 16 residues. The CDR3 here is CATSDLPGQGPNIQYF. The CDR3 bases are TGTGCCACCAGTGATTTGCCGGGACAGGGGCCTAACATTCAGTACTTC.

The chain carries TRBV13 and TRBJ1-1; a weak D match, TRBD1 (5 bases). The length of the CDR3 is 14 residues. Germline CDR1 and CDR2: PRHDT and FYEKMQ (reference sequence). Trimming cost V 4 bases and J 7 bases, with 16 bases left between them. The CDR3 region is CASSSAAMGVEAFF. CDR3 nucleotides: TGTGCCAGCAGCTCCGCCGCGATGGGGGTTGAAGCTTTCTTT.

This clonotype was counted only a few times. The chain employs TRBV27 and TRBJ2-3; 8 bases line up with TRBD1. Losses at the gene ends were 7 bases for V and 0 bases for J; bases not matched to a gene: 3. CDR1 is MNHEY, CDR2 SMNVEV, per germline (reference sequence). The CDR3 has 14 residues. The CDR3 is CASKRQGSTDTQYF. The CDR3 nucleotides read TGTGCCAGCAAAAGACAGGGGAGCACAGATACGCAGTATTTT.

In this sample, this clonotype turned up a few times. A much larger clone differs from this one at a single base, so this may be a read error. V is TRBV7-6 and J is TRBJ2-7; D gene uncertain. Deletions cut 1 base from V and 3 bases from J, with 7 bases between. This CDR3 has 13 residues. Germline CDR1 SGHVS, CDR2 FNYEAQ. This CDR3 reads CASSLEDGYEQYF. The CDR3 nucleotides read TGTGCCAGCAGCTTAGAGGACGGCTACGAGCAGTACTTC.